The table lists the clone carrying this TCR beta chain with a few counts. Its antigen remains unidentified. J lost 4 bases, V lost 1 base, and 2 bases had no gene match. Germline V gene data show CDR1 as MGHRA and CDR2 as YSYEKL. The CDR3 has 15 amino acids. This sample stems from a study of T cells after yellow fever vaccination. Study results and caveats: A limited proportion of clonotypes was detected within both the CD4 and CD8 compartments. Though weaker, the secondary response peaked faster, on day 5 versus 15.

TCRdb reprocessed the 5' RACE reads with MiXCR, giving one entry per CDR3 protein. The sample has 150,000 to 200,000 distinct CDR3 sequences, roughly 6.2% seen once. V gene TRBV4-1 combines with J gene TRBJ2-1, with 9 nucleotides matching TRBD1. The sequence came from a man aged 18 to 29 who received the YFV17D yellow fever vaccine. The sequencing here drew on CD4+ T cells sorted from PBMCs, taken on the day of the first yellow fever vaccination. The DNA for the CDR3 is TGCGCCAGCAGCCAAGGACAGGGGGGTTACAATGAGCAGTTCTTC. The encoded protein is CASSQGQGGYNEQFF.